This TCR beta chain derives from a study of cytotoxic CD8 clonotypes in ibrutinib-treated CLL. Measured with immunoSEQ multiplex PCR; TCRdb has only the in-frame clones, and not every one. This sample yields about 50,000 clones, of which roughly 80% are seen a single time; about 20% belongs to the top ten. CDR1 MNHEY and CDR2 SVGAGI come from the germline V gene. The CDR3 consists of 15 residues. The ends were cut back, 2 bases at V and 0 bases at J, with 8 bases in the middle. The source is a human donor with chronic lymphocytic leukemia. The chain employs TRBV6-5 and TRBJ2-1, with a tentative D call TRBD2 (6 bases). The specimen was PBMCs, collected after 24 months of ibrutinib treatment. The CDR3 DNA reads as TGTGCCAGCAGTTACATAGCGGACTCCTACAATGAGCAGTTCTTC. Translating gives CASSYIADSYNEQFF.